This entry describes one T cell receptor beta chain. CDR1 is MNHEY, CDR2 SVGEGT, per germline. The junction had 8 bases not matched to a gene; V was cut back by 2 bases and J by 4 bases. The CDR3 consists of 17 residues. This entry is derived from a study of T cell responses to AZD1222 COVID-19 vaccine. Using immunoSEQ multiplex PCR, the repertoire was profiled, and TCRdb retains in-frame clones only, with some absent. The sample has roughly 150,000 clones; almost 90% are singletons. The rearrangement joins TRBV6-2 or TRBV6-3 to TRBJ2-5, with 12 nucleotides matching TRBD2. This material consisted of peripheral blood, taken 28 days after the second AZD1222 dose. This TCR was recovered from an adult who received the AZD1222 COVID-19 vaccine. The CDR3 loop reads CASSYLAGGPGRETQYF. DNA of the CDR3: TGTGCCAGCAGTTACCTAGCGGGAGGGCCTGGCAGAGAGACCCAGTACTTC.